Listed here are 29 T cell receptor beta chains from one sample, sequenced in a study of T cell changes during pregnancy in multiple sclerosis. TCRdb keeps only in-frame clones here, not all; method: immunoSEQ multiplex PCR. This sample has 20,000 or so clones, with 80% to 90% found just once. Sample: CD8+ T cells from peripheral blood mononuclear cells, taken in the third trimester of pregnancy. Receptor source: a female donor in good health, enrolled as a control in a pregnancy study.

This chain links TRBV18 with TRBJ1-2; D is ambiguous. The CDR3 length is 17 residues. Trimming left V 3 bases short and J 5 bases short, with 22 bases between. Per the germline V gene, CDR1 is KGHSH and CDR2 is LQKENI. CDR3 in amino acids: CASSPRLEPAALYGYTF. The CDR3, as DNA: TGTGCCAGCTCACCGCGCCTCGAGCCTGCTGCCCTATATGGCTACACCTTC.

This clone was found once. CDR3 in DNA: TGTGCCACCAGCAGCCCGCGGACAGGGGAGTACGAGCAGTACTTC. It codes for CATSSPRTGEYEQYF. The chain combines TRBV15 with TRBJ2-7; 9 bases agree with TRBD1. The germline CDR1 and CDR2 sequences are LNHNV and YYDKDF (reference sequence). The junction had 7 bases not matched to a gene; V was cut back by 3 bases and J by 4 bases. This CDR3 spans 15 amino acids.

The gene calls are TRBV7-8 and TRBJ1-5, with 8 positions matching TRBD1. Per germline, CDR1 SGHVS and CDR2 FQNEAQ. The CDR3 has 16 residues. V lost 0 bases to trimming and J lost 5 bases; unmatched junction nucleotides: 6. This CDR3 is CASSLADGTGYQPQHF. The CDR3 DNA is TGTGCCAGCAGCTTAGCGGACGGGACAGGTTATCAGCCCCAGCATTTT.

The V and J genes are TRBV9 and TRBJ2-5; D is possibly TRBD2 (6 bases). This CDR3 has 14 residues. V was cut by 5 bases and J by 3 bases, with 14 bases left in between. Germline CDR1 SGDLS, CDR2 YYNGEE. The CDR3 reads CASRRGIEEETQYF. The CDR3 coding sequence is TGTGCCAGCAGGCGGGGAATAGAGGAAGAGACCCAGTACTTC.

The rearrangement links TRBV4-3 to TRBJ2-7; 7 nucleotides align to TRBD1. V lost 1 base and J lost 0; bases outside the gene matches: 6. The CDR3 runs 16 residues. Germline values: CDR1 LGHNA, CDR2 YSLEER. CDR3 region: CASSQGAGTASYEQYF. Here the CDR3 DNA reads TGCGCCAGCAGCCAAGGTGCCGGGACAGCCTCCTACGAGCAGTACTTC.

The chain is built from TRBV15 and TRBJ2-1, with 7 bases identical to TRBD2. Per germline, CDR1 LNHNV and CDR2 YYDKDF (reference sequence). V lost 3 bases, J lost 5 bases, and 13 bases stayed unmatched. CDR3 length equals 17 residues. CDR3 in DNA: TGTGCCACCAGCAGTGCCCCGGGAGGCGTGATAAACAATGAGCAGTTCTTC. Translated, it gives CATSSAPGGVINNEQFF.

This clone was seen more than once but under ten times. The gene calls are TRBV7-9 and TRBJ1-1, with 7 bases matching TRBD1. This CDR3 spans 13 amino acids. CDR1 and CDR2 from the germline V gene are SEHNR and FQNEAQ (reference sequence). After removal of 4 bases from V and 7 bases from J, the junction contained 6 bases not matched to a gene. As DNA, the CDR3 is TGTGCCAGCAGCTCAACAGGGGCTCATGAAGCTTTCTTT. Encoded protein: CASSSTGAHEAFF.

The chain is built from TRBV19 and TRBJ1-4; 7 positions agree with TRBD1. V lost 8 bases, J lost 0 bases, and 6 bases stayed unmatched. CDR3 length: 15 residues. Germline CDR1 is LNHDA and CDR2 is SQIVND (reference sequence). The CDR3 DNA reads TGTGCCAGTCTCCGACAGGGAGCAACTAATGAAAAACTGTTTTTT. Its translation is CASLRQGATNEKLFF.

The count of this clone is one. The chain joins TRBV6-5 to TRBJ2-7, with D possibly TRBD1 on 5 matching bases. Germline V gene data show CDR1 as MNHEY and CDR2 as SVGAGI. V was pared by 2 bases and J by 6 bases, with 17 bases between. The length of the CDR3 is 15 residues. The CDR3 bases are TGTGCCAGCAGTTACCTCGGGCAGGGAACGGGCGAGCAGTACTTC. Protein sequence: CASSYLGQGTGEQYF.

The CDR3 is CASSYSAGLNTEAFF. The CDR3 DNA is TGTGCCAGCAGTTACTCGGCAGGGTTGAACACTGAAGCTTTCTTT. V is TRBV6-5 and J is TRBJ1-1, with D maybe TRBD1 (5 bases). Germline V gene sequence: CDR1 MNHEY, CDR2 SVGAGI. Trimming took off 0 bases at V and 0 bases at J, with 8 bases between the two ends. CDR3 length equals 15 residues.

CDR3 nucleotide sequence: TGTGCCAGCAGCGGCGGACCCCTCACTAGCGGGGGGGCTCAAGATACGCAGTATTTT. Encoded protein: CASSGGPLTSGGAQDTQYF. The gene calls are TRBV9 and TRBJ2-3; 13 bases agree with TRBD2. The CDR3 consists of 19 residues. Unmatched junction bases numbered 15, after V lost 3 bases and J lost 5 bases. CDR1 is SGDLS, CDR2 YYNGEE, per germline.

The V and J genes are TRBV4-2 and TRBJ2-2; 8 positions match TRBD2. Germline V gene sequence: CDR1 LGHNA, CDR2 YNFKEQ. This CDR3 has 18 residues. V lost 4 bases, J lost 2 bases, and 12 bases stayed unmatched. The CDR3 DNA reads TGTGCCAGCAGCCCGACCGGGACTAGTTGGGCCAACACCGGGGAGCTGTTTTTT. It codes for CASSPTGTSWANTGELFF.

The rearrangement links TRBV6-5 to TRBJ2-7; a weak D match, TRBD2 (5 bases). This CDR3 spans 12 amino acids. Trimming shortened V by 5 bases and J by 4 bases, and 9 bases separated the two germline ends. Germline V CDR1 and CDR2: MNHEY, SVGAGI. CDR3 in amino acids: CASSPGDYEQYF. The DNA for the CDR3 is TGTGCCAGCAGTCCCGGGGATTACGAGCAGTACTTC.

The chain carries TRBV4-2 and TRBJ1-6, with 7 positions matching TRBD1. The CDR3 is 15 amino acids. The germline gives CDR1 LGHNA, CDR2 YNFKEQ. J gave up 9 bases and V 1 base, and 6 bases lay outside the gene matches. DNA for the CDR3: TGTGCCAGCAGCCAAGTAGAACAGGGGAGTTCACCCCTCCACTTT. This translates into CASSQVEQGSSPLHF.

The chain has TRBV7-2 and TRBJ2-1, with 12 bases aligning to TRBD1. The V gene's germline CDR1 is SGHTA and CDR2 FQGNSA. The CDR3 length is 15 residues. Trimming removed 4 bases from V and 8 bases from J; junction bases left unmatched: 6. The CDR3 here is CASSSGQGAPDEQFF. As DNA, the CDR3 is TGTGCCAGCAGCTCGGGACAGGGGGCCCCCGATGAGCAGTTCTTC. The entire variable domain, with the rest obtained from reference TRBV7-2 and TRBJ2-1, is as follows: GAGVSQSPSNKVTEKGKDVELRCDPISGHTALYWYRQSLGQGLEFLIYFQGNSAPDKSGLPSDRFSAERTGGSVSTLTIQRTQQEDSAVYLCASSSGQGAPDEQFFGPGTRLTVL.

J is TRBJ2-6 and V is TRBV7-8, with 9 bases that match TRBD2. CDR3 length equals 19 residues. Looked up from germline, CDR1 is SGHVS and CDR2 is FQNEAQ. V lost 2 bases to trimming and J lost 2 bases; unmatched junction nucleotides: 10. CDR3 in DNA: TGTGCCAGCAGCTTAAGTGGCGGGGGGGCCGCGACTGGGGCCAACGTCCTGACTTTC. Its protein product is CASSLSGGGAATGANVLTF. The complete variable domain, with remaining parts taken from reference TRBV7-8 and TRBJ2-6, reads GAGVSQSPRYKVAKRGQDVALRCDPISGHVSLFWYQQALGQGPEFLTYFQNEAQLDKSGLPSDRFFAERPEGSVSTLKIQRTQQEDSAVYLCASSLSGGGAATGANVLTFGAGSRLTVL.

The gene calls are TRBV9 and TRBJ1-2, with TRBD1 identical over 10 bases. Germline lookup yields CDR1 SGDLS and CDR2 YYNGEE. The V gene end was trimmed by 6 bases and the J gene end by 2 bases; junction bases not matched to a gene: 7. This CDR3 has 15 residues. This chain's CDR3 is CASTQGTGENYGYTF. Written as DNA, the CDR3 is TGTGCCAGCACCCAAGGGACAGGGGAAAACTATGGCTACACCTTC.

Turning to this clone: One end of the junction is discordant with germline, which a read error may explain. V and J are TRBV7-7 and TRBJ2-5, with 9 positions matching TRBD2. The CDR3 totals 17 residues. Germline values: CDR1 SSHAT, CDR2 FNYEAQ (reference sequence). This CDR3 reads CASSLVGGGASQETQYF. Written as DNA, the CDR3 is TGTGCTAGCAGCTTAGTGGGCGGGGGGGCCTCTCAGGAGACCCAGTACTTC.

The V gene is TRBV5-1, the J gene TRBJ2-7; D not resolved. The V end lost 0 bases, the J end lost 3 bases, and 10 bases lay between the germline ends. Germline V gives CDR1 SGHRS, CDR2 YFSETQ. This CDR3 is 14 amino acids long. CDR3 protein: CASSLGVADYEQYF. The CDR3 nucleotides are TGCGCCAGCAGCTTGGGGGTTGCGGACTACGAGCAGTACTTC.

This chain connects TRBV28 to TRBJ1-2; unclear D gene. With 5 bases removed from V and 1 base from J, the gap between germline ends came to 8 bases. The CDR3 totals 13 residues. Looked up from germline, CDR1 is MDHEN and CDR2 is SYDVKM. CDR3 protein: CASSLGSNYGYTF. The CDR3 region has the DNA TGTGCCAGCAGTCTGGGGAGTAACTATGGCTACACCTTC.

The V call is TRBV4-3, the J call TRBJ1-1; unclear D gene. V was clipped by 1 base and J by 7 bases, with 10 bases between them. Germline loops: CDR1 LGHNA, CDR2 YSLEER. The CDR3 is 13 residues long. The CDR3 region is CASSQGEGVEAFF. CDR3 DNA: TGCGCCAGCAGCCAAGGTGAGGGCGTTGAAGCTTTCTTT.

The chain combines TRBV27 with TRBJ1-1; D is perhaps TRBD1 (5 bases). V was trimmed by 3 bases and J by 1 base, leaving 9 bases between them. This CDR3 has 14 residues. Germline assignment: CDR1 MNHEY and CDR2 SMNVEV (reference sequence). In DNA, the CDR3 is TGTGCCAGCAGTTTGCTTGGGGCGAACACTGAAGCTTTCTTT. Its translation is CASSLLGANTEAFF.

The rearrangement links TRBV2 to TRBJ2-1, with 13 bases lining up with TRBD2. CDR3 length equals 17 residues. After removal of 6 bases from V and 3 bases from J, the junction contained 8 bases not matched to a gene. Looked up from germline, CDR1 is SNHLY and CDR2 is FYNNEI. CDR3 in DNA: TGTGCCAGCAGGGCCCGGACTAGCGGGGGACACTACAATGAGCAGTTCTTC. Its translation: CASRARTSGGHYNEQFF.

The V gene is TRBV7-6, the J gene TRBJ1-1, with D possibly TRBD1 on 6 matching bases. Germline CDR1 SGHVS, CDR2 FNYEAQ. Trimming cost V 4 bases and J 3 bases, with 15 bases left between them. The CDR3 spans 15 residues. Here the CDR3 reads CASSSPQGLDTEAFF. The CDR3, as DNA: TGTGCCAGCAGCTCTCCACAGGGTCTGGACACTGAAGCTTTCTTT.

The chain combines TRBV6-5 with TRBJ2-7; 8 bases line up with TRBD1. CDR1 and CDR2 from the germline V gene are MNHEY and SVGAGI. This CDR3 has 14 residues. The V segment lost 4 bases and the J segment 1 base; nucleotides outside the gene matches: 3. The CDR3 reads CASSSGTGSYEQYF. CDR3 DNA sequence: TGTGCCAGCAGTTCCGGGACAGGATCCTACGAGCAGTACTTC.

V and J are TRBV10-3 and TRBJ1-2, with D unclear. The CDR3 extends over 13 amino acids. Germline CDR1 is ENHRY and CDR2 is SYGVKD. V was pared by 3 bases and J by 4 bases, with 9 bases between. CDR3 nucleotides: TGTGCCATCAGTGACGCCGTACTCTATGGCTACACCTTC. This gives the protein CAISDAVLYGYTF.

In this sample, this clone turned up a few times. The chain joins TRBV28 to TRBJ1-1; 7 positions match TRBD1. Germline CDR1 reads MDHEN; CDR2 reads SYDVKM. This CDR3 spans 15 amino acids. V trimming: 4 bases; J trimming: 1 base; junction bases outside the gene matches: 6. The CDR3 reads CASSSPRTGNTEAFF. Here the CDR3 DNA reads TGTGCCAGCAGTTCCCCCCGGACAGGGAACACTGAAGCTTTCTTT.

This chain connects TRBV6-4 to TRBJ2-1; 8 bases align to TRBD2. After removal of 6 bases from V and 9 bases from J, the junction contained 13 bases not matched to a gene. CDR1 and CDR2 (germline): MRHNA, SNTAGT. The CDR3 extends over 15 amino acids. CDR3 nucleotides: TGTGCCAGCAGCGAAAGCGGGGGTCTTAATAGTGAGCAGTTCTTC. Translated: CASSESGGLNSEQFF.

CDR3 DNA sequence: TGCGCCAGCAGCCAGTCACTAGCGGGGCCGTACGAGCAGTACTTC. It is translated as CASSQSLAGPYEQYF. This chain uses TRBV4-3 with TRBJ2-7; the match to TRBD2 covers 10 bases. CDR3 size: 15 residues. V gave up 3 bases and J gave up 4 bases; unmatched junction bases: 6. Per the germline V gene, CDR1 is LGHNA and CDR2 is YSLEER.